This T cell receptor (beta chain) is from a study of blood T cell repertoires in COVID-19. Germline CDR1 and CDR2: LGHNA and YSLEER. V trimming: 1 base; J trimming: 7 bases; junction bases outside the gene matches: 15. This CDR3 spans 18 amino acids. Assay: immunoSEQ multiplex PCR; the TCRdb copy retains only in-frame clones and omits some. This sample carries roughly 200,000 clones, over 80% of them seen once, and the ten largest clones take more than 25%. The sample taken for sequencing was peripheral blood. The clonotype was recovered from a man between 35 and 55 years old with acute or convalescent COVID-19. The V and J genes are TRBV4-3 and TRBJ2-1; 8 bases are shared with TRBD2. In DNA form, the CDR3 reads TGCGCCAGCAGCCAAGGGGGCGGGCAAAGCGGGAGTGGGAATGAGCAGTTCTTC. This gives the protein CASSQGGGQSGSGNEQFF.